The rows below give T cell receptor beta chains drawn from one sample of a study of OX40 agonist ivuxolimab in advanced cancers. Assay: immunoSEQ multiplex PCR; the TCRdb copy retains only in-frame clones and omits some. The data contain approximately 70,000 clones, 87% of them singletons. Sequences were derived from CD4+ or CD8+ T cells sorted from blood, sampled in a trial of the OX40 agonist ivuxolimab. These receptor sequences come from an adult with an advanced solid tumor such as melanoma, head and neck, liver or kidney cancer. CDR3s include the opening cysteine and the closing phenylalanine or tryptophan. D genes are given only for firm matches. Clone size is not always given. Where it is, it says once, few, many or a class for expanded clones.

few TRBJ2-3 TRBV7-6 TRBD1 CASSPRIGTGGRDTQYF TGTGCCAGCAGCCCGCGAATCGGGACAGGGGGCCGAGATACGCAGTATTTT
NA TRBJ1-4 TRBV20-1 NA CSARDEKLFF TGCAGTGCTAGAGATGAAAAACTGTTTTTT
NA TRBJ1-3 TRBV5-5 NA CASSWQNTIYF TGTGCCAGCAGCTGGCAGAACACCATATATTTT
NA TRBJ2-5 TRBV7-3 NA CASSQTTLETQYF TGTGCCAGCAGCCAGACTACCCTGGAGACCCAGTACTTC
NA TRBJ2-3 TRBV6-5 NA CASSSNSRPTDTQYF TGTGCCAGCAGTTCGAACTCTCGACCCACAGATACGCAGTATTTT
NA TRBJ1-2 TRBV5-6 NA CASSLADDGYTF TGTGCCAGCAGCTTGGCGGATGATGGCTACACCTTC
NA TRBJ2-7 TRBV5-1 NA CASVSGHEQYF TGCGCCAGCGTCAGTGGCCACGAGCAGTACTTC
few TRBJ2-7 TRBV5-6 NA CASSLSPLGYEQYF TGTGCCAGCAGCTTGAGCCCCCTTGGGTACGAGCAGTACTTC
NA TRBJ1-3 TRBV15 NA CATTKSGSRGGNTIYF TGTGCCACCACGAAATCAGGGTCCCGGGGAGGAAACACCATATATTTT
NA TRBJ2-2 TRBV28 NA CASKKSPNTGELFF TGTGCCAGCAAGAAAAGTCCGAACACCGGGGAGCTGTTTTTT
NA TRBJ2-7 TRBV4-1 NA CASSQLVRPYEQYF TGCGCCAGCAGCCAGTTGGTCAGGCCCTACGAGCAGTACTTC
NA TRBJ1-1 TRBV5-1 TRBD1 CASSSTDRVWPEAFF TGCGCCAGCAGCTCCACGGACAGGGTATGGCCTGAAGCTTTCTTT
NA TRBJ2-3 TRBV11-3 NA CASSLPGADTQYF TGTGCCAGCAGTCTGCCGGGGGCAGATACGCAGTATTTT
few TRBJ1-5 TRBV7-9 NA CASSLGSGSNQPQHF TGTGCCAGCAGCTTAGGTTCAGGGAGTAATCAGCCCCAGCATTTT
NA TRBJ1-5 TRBV7-9 NA CASSFPDQPQHF TGTGCCAGCAGCTTTCCCGACCAGCCCCAGCATTTT
NA TRBJ2-1 TRBV7-3 TRBD2 CASSPGGAGYNEQFF TGTGCCAGCAGCCCCGGGGGGGCCGGCTACAATGAGCAGTTCTTC
NA TRBJ1-1 TRBV6-6 NA CASSAGPAYTEAFF TGTGCCAGCAGTGCGGGTCCCGCATACACTGAAGCTTTCTTT
NA TRBJ1-3 TRBV5-1 TRBD1 CASSAQGASGNTIYF TGCGCCAGCAGCGCGCAGGGGGCTTCTGGAAACACCATATATTTT
NA TRBJ2-5 TRBV7-8 TRBD1 CASSSRDRALGETQYF TGTGCCAGCAGCTCCAGGGACAGGGCCCTGGGGGAGACCCAGTACTTC
NA TRBJ2-1 TRBV9 TRBD2 CASSTRASGEAGYEQFF TGTGCCAGCAGCACTAGGGCTAGCGGGGAGGCAGGATATGAGCAGTTCTTC
NA TRBJ2-3 TRBV2 NA CASSESDTQYF TGTGCCAGCAGTGAGTCCGATACGCAGTATTTT
NA TRBJ1-3 TRBV6-1 NA CASSEIGGRGNTIYF TGTGCCAGCAGTGAAATCGGGGGCCGGGGAAACACCATATATTTT
once TRBJ2-5 TRBV19 TRBD2 CASSISGGAAETQYF TGTGCCAGTAGCATCAGCGGGGGGGCCGCGGAGACCCAGTACTTC
NA TRBJ2-3 TRBV7-6 NA CASSWTSGGTDTQYF TGTGCCAGCAGCTGGACCTCCGGTGGCACAGATACGCAGTATTTT
NA TRBJ2-2 TRBV7-6 TRBD1 CASSFGTGGGELFF TGTGCCAGCAGCTTCGGGACAGGGGGTGGGGAGCTGTTTTTT
NA TRBJ2-2 TRBV6-5 NA CASSYSGGTGELFF TGTGCCAGCAGTTACTCGGGGGGCACCGGGGAGCTGTTTTTT
NA TRBJ2-7 TRBV30 TRBD2 CAWTSRGGSRYEQYF TGTGCCTGGACCTCACGGGGCGGGAGTCGCTACGAGCAGTACTTC
once TRBJ1-6 TRBV27 TRBD1 CASKGQGNSPLHF TGTGCCAGCAAGGGACAGGGGAATTCACCCCTCCACTTT
once TRBJ2-1 TRBV13 NA CASSLELVHSYNEQFF TGTGCCAGCAGCTTAGAGTTAGTCCACTCCTACAATGAGCAGTTCTTC
once TRBJ2-3 TRBV29-1 NA CSVLHRRGADTQYF TGCAGCGTCCTACACCGGAGAGGGGCAGATACGCAGTATTTT
once TRBJ1-2 TRBV18 TRBD1 CASSADRASYGYTF TGTGCCAGCTCAGCGGACAGGGCTAGCTATGGCTACACCTTC
NA TRBJ1-2 TRBV27 NA CASSLTPSRGNYGYTF TGTGCCAGCAGTTTAACGCCTAGCAGGGGAAACTATGGCTACACCTTC
few TRBJ1-5 TRBV7-9 NA CASSPTGGDQPQHF TGTGCCAGCAGCCCTACAGGAGGGGATCAGCCCCAGCATTTT
NA TRBJ2-5 TRBV30 NA CAWSVLEETQYF TGTGCCTGGAGTGTACTAGAAGAGACCCAGTACTTC
once TRBJ1-3 TRBV5-4 NA CASSLGGGALSGNTIYF TGTGCCAGCAGCTTGGGTGGAGGCGCCCTCTCTGGAAACACCATATATTTT
NA TRBJ2-3 TRBV28 TRBD2 CASRPTSGQPLRRTQYF TGTGCCAGCAGACCTACTAGCGGGCAACCCCTTAGACGCACGCAGTATTTT
once TRBJ2-1 TRBV27 NA CASSLVNEQFF TGTGCCAGCAGTTTAGTGAATGAGCAGTTCTTC
NA TRBJ1-2 TRBV2 TRBD1 CASSSTGNYGYTF TGTGCCAGCAGCTCGACAGGGAACTATGGCTACACCTTC
NA TRBJ1-1 TRBV19 NA CASTDTGVQGNTEAFF TGTGCCAGTACCGATACCGGGGTCCAGGGGAACACTGAAGCTTTCTTT
NA TRBJ1-2 TRBV15 NA CATSKQRTVGGYTF TGTGCCACCAGCAAACAACGGACAGTCGGGGGCTACACCTTC
NA TRBJ1-4 TRBV28 TRBD1 CASSYDRAATNEKLFF TGTGCCAGCAGTTACGACAGGGCGGCAACTAATGAAAAACTGTTTTTT
NA TRBJ2-3 TRBV13 NA CASSFQEGAGTDTQYF TGTGCCAGCAGCTTCCAGGAGGGGGCCGGCACAGATACGCAGTATTTT
NA TRBJ2-3 TRBV6-4 NA CASSLTSSTDTQYF TGTGCCAGCAGCCTTACGAGCAGCACAGATACGCAGTATTTT
once TRBJ2-7 TRBV27 NA CASSRGGQGHEQYF TGTGCCAGCAGCCGGGGCGGGCAGGGCCACGAGCAGTACTTC
NA TRBJ2-1 TRBV21-1 NA CASSKGKDEQFF TGTGCCAGCAGCAAAGGGAAGGATGAGCAGTTCTTC
NA TRBJ1-1 TRBV29-1 NA CSGSTGNTEAFF TGCTCAGGAAGTACGGGGAACACTGAAGCTTTCTTT
NA TRBJ1-4 TRBV23-1 TRBD1 CASSQSTRTGFYEKLFF TGCGCCAGCAGTCAATCGACGCGGACAGGATTTTATGAAAAACTGTTTTTT
NA TRBJ1-5 TRBV19 TRBD1 CASSQDRDQPQHF TGTGCCAGTAGCCAAGACAGGGATCAGCCCCAGCATTTT
NA TRBJ1-2 TRBV6-5 NA CASSSWGGGGYTF TGTGCCAGCAGTTCCTGGGGGGGCGGTGGCTACACCTTC
NA TRBJ2-1 TRBV7-3 TRBD2 CASSPEVLGGGSYNEQFF TGTGCCAGCAGCCCGGAGGTGTTGGGGGGAGGGTCCTACAATGAGCAGTTCTTC